This is a list of T cell receptor beta chains from one sample in a study of cytomegalovirus exposure and HLA in healthy donors. Profiled with immunoSEQ multiplex PCR; TCRdb holds only in-frame clones, not every one. Here the sample spans about 110,000 clones, 65% to 90% being singletons. Sample: PBMCs. The receptor source for this set is a man aged 25-45 years in good health and CMV-seropositive. Each CDR3 is given with its conserved first and last residue. The order of the fields is CDR3 protein, CDR3 DNA, J gene, D gene, V gene, clone size. D genes are given only for firm matches. Clone size is not always given. Where it is, it says once, few, many or a class for expanded clones.

CASSAQRSSYEQYF | TGTGCCAGCAGTGCTCAGCGGAGCTCCTACGAGCAGTACTTC | TRBJ2-7 | NA | TRBV2 | NA
CASSRWGGETNTEAFF | TGCGCCAGCAGCCGGTGGGGAGGGGAAACGAACACTGAAGCTTTCTTT | TRBJ1-1 | NA | TRBV5-1 | NA
CASSPGTVNTGELFF | TGTGCCAGTAGTCCCGGGACAGTTAACACCGGGGAGCTGTTTTTT | TRBJ2-2 | TRBD1 | TRBV19 | NA
CASSNGETPGEYTEAFF | TGTGCCAGCAGCAATGGGGAAACACCGGGAGAGTACACTGAAGCTTTCTTT | TRBJ1-1 | NA | TRBV21-1 | NA
CASSLTGTMNTEAFF | TGTGCCAGCAGCCTCACCGGGACAATGAACACTGAAGCTTTCTTT | TRBJ1-1 | NA | TRBV11-2 | once
CASRTGTNEKLFF | TGCGCCTCCAGGACAGGGACTAATGAAAAACTGTTTTTT | TRBJ1-4 | TRBD1 | TRBV28 | NA
CAWSGGKYTEAFF | TGTGCCTGGAGTGGAGGGAAGTACACTGAAGCTTTCTTT | TRBJ1-1 | NA | TRBV30 | NA
CASSQDTAANTEAFF | TGCGCCAGTAGCCAAGATACCGCGGCGAACACTGAAGCTTTCTTT | TRBJ1-1 | NA | TRBV4-3 | NA
CATSRDQGRGTGNTIYF | TGTGCCACCAGCAGAGATCAAGGCAGGGGGACTGGAAACACCATATATTTT | TRBJ1-3 | TRBD1 | TRBV15 | NA
CAWRGFGRGYTF | TGTGCCTGGAGAGGGTTCGGGAGAGGCTACACCTTC | TRBJ1-2 | NA | TRBV30 | NA
CSVEDMGGTGNEQFF | TGCAGCGTTGAAGATATGGGAGGGACCGGCAATGAGCAGTTCTTC | TRBJ2-1 | TRBD2 | TRBV29-1 | NA
CASRGPDYGYTF | TGTGCCAGCAGGGGGCCTGACTATGGCTACACCTTC | TRBJ1-2 | NA | TRBV9 | NA
CASSLATGDYGYTF | TGCGCCAGCAGCTTAGCGACAGGGGACTATGGCTACACCTTC | TRBJ1-2 | TRBD1 | TRBV5-1 | NA
CASSTRVDSNTGELFF | TGTGCCAGCAGCACCCGGGTCGACTCAAACACCGGGGAGCTGTTTTTT | TRBJ2-2 | NA | TRBV28 | NA
CATSRDAVEGSETQYF | TGTGCCACCAGCAGAGACGCGGTAGAGGGCTCAGAGACCCAGTACTTC | TRBJ2-5 | NA | TRBV15 | NA
CASSSQVSGNTIYF | TGTGCCAGCAGCTCACAGGTCTCAGGAAACACCATATATTTT | TRBJ1-3 | NA | TRBV7-9 | NA
CASSASGRGTDTQYF | TGTGCCAGCAGTGCCTCAGGCCGGGGAACAGATACGCAGTATTTT | TRBJ2-3 | NA | TRBV6-5 | NA
CASSFGQGPYEQYF | TGTGCCAGCAGCTTTGGACAGGGGCCCTACGAGCAGTACTTC | TRBJ2-7 | TRBD1 | TRBV5-4 | NA
CSVDVGQGDVNEQFF | TGCAGCGTTGATGTCGGACAGGGCGATGTTAATGAGCAGTTCTTC | TRBJ2-1 | TRBD1 | TRBV29-1 | once
CASSWDSSTLSYEQYF | TGCGCCAGCAGTTGGGACTCGTCAACCCTCTCCTACGAGCAGTACTTC | TRBJ2-7 | NA | TRBV5-1 | once
CASGHTPTGAENTEAFF | TGTGCTAGTGGCCACACTCCGACAGGGGCCGAGAACACTGAAGCTTTCTTT | TRBJ1-1 | TRBD1 | TRBV12-5 | NA
CASSGLRYTEAFF | TGTGCCAGCAGTGGGCTCCGATACACTGAAGCTTTCTTT | TRBJ1-1 | NA | TRBV6-1 | few
CASTVPSRNEQFF | TGTGCCAGCACCGTACCTAGCAGGAATGAGCAGTTCTTC | TRBJ2-1 | NA | TRBV6-5 | few
CASRQDRGRTSEQFF | TGTGCCAGCAGACAGGACAGGGGGCGCACGAGTGAGCAGTTCTTC | TRBJ2-1 | TRBD1 | TRBV7-9 | NA
CASSLGRTGTETTGELFF | TGCGCCAGCAGCTTGGGCCGCACCGGGACAGAGACAACCGGGGAGCTGTTTTTT | TRBJ2-2 | TRBD1 | TRBV5-1 | NA
CASSEGFAGGNTGELFF | TGTGCCAGCAGTGAAGGTTTCGCGGGGGGGAACACCGGGGAGCTGTTTTTT | TRBJ2-2 | TRBD2 | TRBV6-1 | once
CASSLAAPASTQPQHF | TGTGCCAGCAGTTTAGCGGCTCCCGCAAGTACTCAGCCCCAGCATTTT | TRBJ1-5 | NA | TRBV28 | NA
CASSQGDSQETQYF | TGTGCCAGCAGCCAAGGGGACAGTCAAGAGACCCAGTACTTC | TRBJ2-5 | TRBD1 | TRBV14 | NA
CAWAGQAKTYEQYF | TGTGCCTGGGCTGGGCAGGCTAAAACCTACGAGCAGTACTTC | TRBJ2-7 | NA | TRBV30 | NA
CASSQDKRYEKLFF | TGCGCCAGCAGCCAAGATAAACGGTATGAAAAACTGTTTTTT | TRBJ1-4 | NA | TRBV4-3 | NA
CASSPPHRTEAFF | TGTGCCAGCAGCCCTCCCCACAGGACTGAAGCTTTCTTT | TRBJ1-1 | NA | TRBV9 | once
CASTRLAGYNEQFF | TGTGCCAGCACTCGACTAGCGGGGTACAATGAGCAGTTCTTC | TRBJ2-1 | TRBD2 | TRBV7-8 | NA
CASSSLQGGTEAFF | TGTGCCAGCTCATCCTTACAGGGTGGAACTGAAGCTTTCTTT | TRBJ1-1 | NA | TRBV18 | NA
CASSLYFPGRDWDGTNSPLHF | TGTGCCAGCAGTTTATACTTTCCCGGGCGGGACTGGGACGGGACCAATTCACCCCTCCACTTT | TRBJ1-6 | NA | TRBV27 | once
CASSVGGGRYNEQFF | TGCGCCAGCAGCGTGGGGGGGGGCCGCTACAATGAGCAGTTCTTC | TRBJ2-1 | NA | TRBV5-1 | few
CASSPPSNTGELFF | TGTGCCAGCTCACCCCCTAGCAACACCGGGGAGCTGTTTTTT | TRBJ2-2 | NA | TRBV18 | NA
CAWSAMGSEAFF | TGTGCCTGGAGTGCCATGGGCAGCGAAGCTTTCTTT | TRBJ1-1 | NA | TRBV30 | NA
CASQLTGGPYEQYF | TGTGCCAGTCAATTAACAGGGGGACCCTACGAGCAGTACTTC | TRBJ2-7 | TRBD1 | TRBV6-5 | once
CASSPTSSGGANEQFF | TGTGCCAGCAGCCCTACCTCCAGCGGGGGGGCCAATGAGCAGTTCTTC | TRBJ2-1 | TRBD2 | TRBV6-6 | NA
CASSLGDTYTGELFF | TGTGCCAGCAGTTTGGGGGACACCTACACCGGGGAGCTGTTTTTT | TRBJ2-2 | NA | TRBV28 | NA
CAIGGDLASSTDTQYF | TGTGCCATCGGAGGGGACTTGGCTTCTAGCACAGATACGCAGTATTTT | TRBJ2-3 | NA | TRBV10-3 | NA
CASTPGEANYGYTF | TGTGCCAGCACCCCCGGGGAGGCTAACTATGGCTACACCTTC | TRBJ1-2 | NA | TRBV2 | once
CATSREEGGYTF | TGTGCCACCAGCAGAGAGGAGGGAGGCTACACCTTC | TRBJ1-2 | NA | TRBV15 | NA
CASSGGARYYEQYF | TGTGCCAGCAGCGGAGGGGCACGCTACTACGAGCAGTACTTC | TRBJ2-7 | NA | TRBV5-4 | NA
CASSSGGGGETQYF | TGTGCCAGCAGCAGCGGGGGGGGAGGGGAGACCCAGTACTTC | TRBJ2-5 | TRBD2 | TRBV6-1 | NA
CASSRGRVDTQYF | TGTGCTAGCAGCAGGGGGCGGGTAGATACGCAGTATTTT | TRBJ2-3 | TRBD1 | TRBV7-7 | NA
CASRQGASTDTQYF | TGCGCCAGCAGACAGGGGGCTAGCACAGATACGCAGTATTTT | TRBJ2-3 | TRBD1 | TRBV4-3 | NA
CASSLRQGTGANVLTF | TGTGCCAGCAGCCTCAGACAAGGAACTGGGGCCAACGTCCTGACTTTC | TRBJ2-6 | NA | TRBV5-6 | NA
CASSLTSGGHTGELFF | TGTGCCAGCAGCTTGACTAGCGGGGGACACACCGGGGAGCTGTTTTTT | TRBJ2-2 | TRBD2 | TRBV9 | NA
CASSSGGLTGELFF | TGCGCCAGCAGCTCAGGAGGGCTAACCGGGGAGCTGTTTTTT | TRBJ2-2 | NA | TRBV5-1 | NA